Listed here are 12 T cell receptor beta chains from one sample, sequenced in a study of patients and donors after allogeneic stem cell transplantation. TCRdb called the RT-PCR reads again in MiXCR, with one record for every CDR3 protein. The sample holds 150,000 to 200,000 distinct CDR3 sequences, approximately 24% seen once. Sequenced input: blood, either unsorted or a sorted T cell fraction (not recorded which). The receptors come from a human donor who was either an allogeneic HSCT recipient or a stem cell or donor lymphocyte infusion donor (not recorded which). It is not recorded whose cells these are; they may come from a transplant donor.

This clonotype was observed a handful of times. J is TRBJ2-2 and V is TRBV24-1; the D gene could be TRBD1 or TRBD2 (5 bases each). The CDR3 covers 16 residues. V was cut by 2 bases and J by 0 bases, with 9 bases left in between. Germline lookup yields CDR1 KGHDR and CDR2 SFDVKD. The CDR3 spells CATSDSGSTNTGELFF. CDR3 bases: TGTGCCACCAGTGATTCAGGGAGTACGAACACCGGGGAGCTGTTTTTT.

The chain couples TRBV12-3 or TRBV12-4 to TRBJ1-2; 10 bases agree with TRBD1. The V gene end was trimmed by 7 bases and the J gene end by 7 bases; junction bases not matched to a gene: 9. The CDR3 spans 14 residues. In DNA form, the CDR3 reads TGTGCCAGCACCCCATCCGACAGGGGGCTTGGCTACACCTTC. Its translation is CASTPSDRGLGYTF.

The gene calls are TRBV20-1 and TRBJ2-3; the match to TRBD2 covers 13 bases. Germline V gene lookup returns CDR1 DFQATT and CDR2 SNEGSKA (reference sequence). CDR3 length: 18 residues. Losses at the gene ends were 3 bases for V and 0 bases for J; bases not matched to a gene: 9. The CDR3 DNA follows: TGCAGTGCTAGTGGACTAGCGGGGGCGTACACTAGCACAGATACGCAGTATTTT. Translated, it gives CSASGLAGAYTSTDTQYF.

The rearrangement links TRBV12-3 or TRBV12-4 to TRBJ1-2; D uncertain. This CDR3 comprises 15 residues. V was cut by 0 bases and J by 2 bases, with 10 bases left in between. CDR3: CASSLALRQNYGYTF. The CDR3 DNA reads TGTGCCAGCAGTTTAGCTCTCAGGCAGAACTATGGCTACACCTTC.

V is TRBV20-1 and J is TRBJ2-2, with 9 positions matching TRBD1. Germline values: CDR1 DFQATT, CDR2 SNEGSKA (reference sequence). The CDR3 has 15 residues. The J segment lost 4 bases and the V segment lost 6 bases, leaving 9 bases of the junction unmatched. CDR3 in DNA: TGCAGTGCACTCGGACAGGGGAAGTTCACCGGGGAGCTGTTTTTT. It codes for CSALGQGKFTGELFF.

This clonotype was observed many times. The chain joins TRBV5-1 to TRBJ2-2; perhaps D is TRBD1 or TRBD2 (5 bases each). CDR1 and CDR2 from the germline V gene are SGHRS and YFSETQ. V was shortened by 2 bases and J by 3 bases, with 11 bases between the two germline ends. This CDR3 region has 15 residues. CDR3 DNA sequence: TGCGCCAGCAGCTTATCCGGGGCGGACACCGGGGAGCTGTTTTTT. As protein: CASSLSGADTGELFF.

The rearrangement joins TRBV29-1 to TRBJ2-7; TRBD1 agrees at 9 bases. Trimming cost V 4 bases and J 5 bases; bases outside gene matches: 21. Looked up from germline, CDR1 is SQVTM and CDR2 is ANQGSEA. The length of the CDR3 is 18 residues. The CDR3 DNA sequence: TGCAGCGTTGTTTGGTTCCGTAGAAAGGGACAGGGAGCCGACGAGCAGTACTTC. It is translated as CSVVWFRRKGQGADEQYF.

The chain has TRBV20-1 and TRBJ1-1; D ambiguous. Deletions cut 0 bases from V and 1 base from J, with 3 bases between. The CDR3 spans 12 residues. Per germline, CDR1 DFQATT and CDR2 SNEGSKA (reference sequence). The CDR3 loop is CSARDGNTEAFF. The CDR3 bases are TGCAGTGCTAGAGATGGGAACACTGAAGCTTTCTTT.

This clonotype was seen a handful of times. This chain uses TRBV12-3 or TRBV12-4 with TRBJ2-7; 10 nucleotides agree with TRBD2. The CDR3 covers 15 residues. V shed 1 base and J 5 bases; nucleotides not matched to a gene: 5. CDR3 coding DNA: TGTGCCAGCAGTTTAGGAGCGGGAGGGCCGCACGAGCAGTACTTC. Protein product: CASSLGAGGPHEQYF.

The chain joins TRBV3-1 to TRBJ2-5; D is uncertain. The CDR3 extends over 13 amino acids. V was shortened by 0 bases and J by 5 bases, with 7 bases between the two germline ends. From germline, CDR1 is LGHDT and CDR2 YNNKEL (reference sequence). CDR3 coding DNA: TGTGCCAGCAGCCAAGATCGCCCGGAGACCCAGTACTTC. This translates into CASSQDRPETQYF.

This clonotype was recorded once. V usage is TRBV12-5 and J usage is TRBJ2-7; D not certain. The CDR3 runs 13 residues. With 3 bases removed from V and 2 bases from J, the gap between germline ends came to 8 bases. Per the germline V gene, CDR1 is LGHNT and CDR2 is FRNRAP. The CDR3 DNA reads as TGTGCTAGTGGTTTTAGCCTAGCCTACGAGCAGTACTTC. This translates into CASGFSLAYEQYF.

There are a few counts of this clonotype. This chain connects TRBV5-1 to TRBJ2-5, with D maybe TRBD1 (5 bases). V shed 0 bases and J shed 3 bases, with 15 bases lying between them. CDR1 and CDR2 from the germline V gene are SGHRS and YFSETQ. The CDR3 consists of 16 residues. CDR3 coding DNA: TGCGCCAGCAGCTTGGTAGGGCAGGGTGTGGAAGAGACCCAGTACTTC. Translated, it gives CASSLVGQGVEETQYF.